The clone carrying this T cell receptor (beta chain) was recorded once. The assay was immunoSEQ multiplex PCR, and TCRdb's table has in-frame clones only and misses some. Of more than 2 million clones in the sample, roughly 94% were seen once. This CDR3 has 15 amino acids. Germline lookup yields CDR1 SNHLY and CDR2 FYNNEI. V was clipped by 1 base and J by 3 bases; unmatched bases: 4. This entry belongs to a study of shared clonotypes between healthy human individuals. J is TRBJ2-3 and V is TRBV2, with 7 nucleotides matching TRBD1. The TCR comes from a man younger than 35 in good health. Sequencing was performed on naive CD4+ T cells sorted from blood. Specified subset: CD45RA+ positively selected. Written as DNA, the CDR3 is TGTGCCAGCAGTGAAGACAGGGGTCGGACAGATACGCAGTATTTT. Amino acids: CASSEDRGRTDTQYF.